This T cell receptor (beta chain) is drawn from a study of cytomegalovirus exposure and HLA in healthy donors. This clone was counted a few times. The CDR3 is 16 residues long. V lost 0 bases, J lost 4 bases, and 5 bases stayed unmatched. CDR1 and CDR2 (germline): SGDLS, YYNGEE. The PCR used 60 Vbeta and 13 Jbeta primers. Some clones are missing from TCRdb's copy, which holds only in-frame ones; the method was immunoSEQ multiplex PCR. The table lists roughly 190,000 clones, about 13% of them singletons, with 7.8% in the top ten. The chain couples TRBV9 to TRBJ2-5, with 11 bases matching TRBD2. Material for sequencing was PBMCs. The source is a man in his forties or fifties in good health and CMV-seropositive. The CDR3 bases are TGTGCCAGCAGCGTAGAAGTAGCGGGGGGGATAGAGACCCAGTACTTC. It translates to CASSVEVAGGIETQYF.